This T cell receptor (beta chain) came from a study of blood T cell repertoires in COVID-19. The overall study: The United States, Italy and Spain were the sources of the acute and convalescent COVID-19 samples. The analysed material was cDNA or gDNA that came from T cells, B-cell-depleted T cells, or PBMCs.

Germline CDR1 MNHEY, CDR2 SVGEGT. The V and J ends lost 2 bases and 3 bases respectively, with 17 bases between them. The CDR3 extends over 16 amino acids. Per the study methods: From reference gene primer amplification, estimates of nucleated cell counts were derived. Clones were read by immunoSEQ multiplex PCR, and TCRdb kept only the in-frame ones, dropping some. That table is the source of V, J and clone size, and D and trimming were worked out from the DNA. The sample includes around 150,000 clones, approximately 91% seen only once; the top ten take about 2%. The sequence was collected from a man between 18 and 35 years old with acute or convalescent COVID-19. The gene calls are TRBV6-2 or TRBV6-3 and TRBJ2-7; TRBD1 is a possible D gene (6 bases). Sequenced: peripheral blood. CDR3 in DNA: TGTGCCAGCAGTTACCTAATTTACAGGGTTAACTACGAGCAGTACTTC. Its protein is CASSYLIYRVNYEQYF.